This paragraph covers one T cell receptor beta chain sequence. Its target is unknown. Amplified TCR beta CDR3 regions came from RNA transcripts. With the HTBI primer set, the TCR CDR3 went through a first round of RT-PCR. TCRdb reprocessed the multiplex PCR reads via MiXCR and lists one record per CDR3 protein. The sample records roughly 700,000 distinct CDR3 sequences, roughly a third being singletons. The CDR3 has 15 amino acids. The V and J ends lost 6 bases and 10 bases, in that order; junction bases with no gene match: 16. This sample was included in a study of T cells in Graves' hyperthyroidism and ophthalmopathy. For the study at large: Peripheral blood sampling occurred at initial diagnosis, before any treatment. Study findings and constraints: Before onset, ophthalmopathy was predicted by the model a median approximately 6.7 months earlier. Ophthalmopathy and stable hyperthyroidism were separated by a 13 V-J model.

Clinicians diagnosed patients from clinical symptoms, serum thyroxine and TRAb, thyroid ultrasound and orbital computed tomography. Sequencing used blood. The TCR was taken from a woman aged 40 to 50 with Graves' hyperthyroidism. This chain uses TRBV12-3 or TRBV12-4 with TRBJ1-1, with TRBD1 matching over 8 bases. CDR3 DNA: TGTGCCAGCAGACCCCGGACAGGGTTGACGATGAGAGCTTTCTTT. This sequence encodes CASRPRTGLTMRAFF.